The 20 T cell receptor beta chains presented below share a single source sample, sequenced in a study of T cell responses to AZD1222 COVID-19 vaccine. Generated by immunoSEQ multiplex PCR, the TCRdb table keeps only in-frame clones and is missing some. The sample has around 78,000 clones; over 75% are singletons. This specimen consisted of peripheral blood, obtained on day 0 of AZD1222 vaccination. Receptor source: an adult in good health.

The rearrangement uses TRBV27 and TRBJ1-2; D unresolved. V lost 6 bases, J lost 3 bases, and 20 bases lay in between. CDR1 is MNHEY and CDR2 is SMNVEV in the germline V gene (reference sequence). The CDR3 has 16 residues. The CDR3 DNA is TGTGCCAGCAGCCCTTGGGCGGCAGCTCGGGACTATGGCTACACCTTC. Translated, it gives CASSPWAAARDYGYTF.

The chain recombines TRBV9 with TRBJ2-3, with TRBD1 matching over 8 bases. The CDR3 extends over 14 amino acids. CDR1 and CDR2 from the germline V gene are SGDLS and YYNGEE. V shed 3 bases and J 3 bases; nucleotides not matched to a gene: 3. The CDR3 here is CASSARQGTDTQYF. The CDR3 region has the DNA TGTGCCAGCAGCGCTCGACAGGGGACAGATACGCAGTATTTT.

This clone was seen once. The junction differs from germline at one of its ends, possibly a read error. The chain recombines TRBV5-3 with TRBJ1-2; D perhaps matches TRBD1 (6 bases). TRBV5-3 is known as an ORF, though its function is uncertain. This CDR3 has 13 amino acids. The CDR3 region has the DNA TGTGCAAGAAGGGGACAAACTAACTATGGCTACACCTTC. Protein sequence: CARRGQTNYGYTF.

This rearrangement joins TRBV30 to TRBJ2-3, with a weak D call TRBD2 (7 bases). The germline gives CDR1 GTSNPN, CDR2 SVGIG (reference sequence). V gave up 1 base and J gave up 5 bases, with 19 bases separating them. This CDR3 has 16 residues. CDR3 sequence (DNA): TGTGCCTGGAGTGACCCCCGTCGGGGGGCAAGAGATACGCAGTATTTT. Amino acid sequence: CAWSDPRRGARDTQYF.

The CDR3 coding sequence is TGTGCCAGCAGCCCAGGACGGTATAATGAAAAACTGTTTTTT. Translated: CASSPGRYNEKLFF. This chain joins TRBV5-6 and TRBJ1-4; D remains ambiguous. The CDR3 is 14 amino acids. The V gene's germline CDR1 is SGHDT and CDR2 YYEEEE. V was trimmed by 4 bases and J by 4 bases, leaving 11 bases between them.

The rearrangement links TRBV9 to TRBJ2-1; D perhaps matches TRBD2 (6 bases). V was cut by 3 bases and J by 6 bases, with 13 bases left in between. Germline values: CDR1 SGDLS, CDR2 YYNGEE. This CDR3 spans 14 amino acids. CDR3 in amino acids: CASSATGTANEQFF. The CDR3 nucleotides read TGTGCCAGCAGCGCGACCGGGACTGCCAATGAGCAGTTCTTC.

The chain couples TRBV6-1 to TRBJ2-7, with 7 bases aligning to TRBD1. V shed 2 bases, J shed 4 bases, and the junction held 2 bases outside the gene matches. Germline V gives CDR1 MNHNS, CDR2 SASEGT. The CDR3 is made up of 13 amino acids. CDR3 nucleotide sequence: TGTGCCAGCAGTGAAAACAGGGGATACGAGCAGTACTTC. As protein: CASSENRGYEQYF.

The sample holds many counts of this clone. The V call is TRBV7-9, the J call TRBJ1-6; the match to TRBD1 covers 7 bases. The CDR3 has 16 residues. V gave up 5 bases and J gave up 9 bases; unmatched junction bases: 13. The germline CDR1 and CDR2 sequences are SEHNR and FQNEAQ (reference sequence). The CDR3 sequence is CASSPTRLTGRSPLHF. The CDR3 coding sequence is TGTGCCAGCAGCCCAACCCGACTGACAGGGCGTTCACCCCTCCACTTT.

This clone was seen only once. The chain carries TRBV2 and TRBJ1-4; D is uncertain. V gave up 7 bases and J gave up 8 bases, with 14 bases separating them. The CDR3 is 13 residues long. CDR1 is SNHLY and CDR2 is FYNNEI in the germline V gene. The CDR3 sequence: CASTGGLEEKLFF. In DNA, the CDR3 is TGTGCCAGCACGGGAGGCTTGGAGGAAAAACTGTTTTTT. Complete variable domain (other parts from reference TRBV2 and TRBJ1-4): EPEVTQTPSHQVTQMGQEVILRCVPISNHLYFYWYRQILGQKVEFLVSFYNNEISEKSEIFDDQFSVERPDGSNFTLKIRSTKLEDSAMYFCASTGGLEEKLFFGSGTQLSVL.

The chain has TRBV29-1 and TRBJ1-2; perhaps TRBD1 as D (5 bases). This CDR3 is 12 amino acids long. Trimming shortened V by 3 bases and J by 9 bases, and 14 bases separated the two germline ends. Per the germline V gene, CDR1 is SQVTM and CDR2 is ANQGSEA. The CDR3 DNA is TGCAGCGTTGAGAGTCGGGCAGGGAGCTACACCTTC. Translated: CSVESRAGSYTF.

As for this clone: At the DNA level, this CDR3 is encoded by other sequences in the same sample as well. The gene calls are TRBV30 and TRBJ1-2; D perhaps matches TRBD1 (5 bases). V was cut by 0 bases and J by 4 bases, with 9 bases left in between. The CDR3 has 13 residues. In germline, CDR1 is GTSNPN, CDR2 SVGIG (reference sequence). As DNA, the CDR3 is TGTGCCTGGAGTGTTGGCAGGGCCTATGGCTACACCTTC. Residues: CAWSVGRAYGYTF.

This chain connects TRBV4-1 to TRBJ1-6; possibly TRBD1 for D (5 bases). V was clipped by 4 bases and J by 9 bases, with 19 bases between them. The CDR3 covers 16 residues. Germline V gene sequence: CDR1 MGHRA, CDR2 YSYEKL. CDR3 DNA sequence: TGCGCCAGCAGCCCCTCACGGGGGAATAGCCCTTCACCCCTCCACTTT. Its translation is CASSPSRGNSPSPLHF.

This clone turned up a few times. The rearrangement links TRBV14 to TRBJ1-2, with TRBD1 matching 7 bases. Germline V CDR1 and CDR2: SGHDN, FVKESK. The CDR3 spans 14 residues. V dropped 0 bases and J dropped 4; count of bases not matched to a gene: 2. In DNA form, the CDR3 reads TGTGCCAGCAGCCAAGATACAGGGGCCTATGGCTACACCTTC. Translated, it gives CASSQDTGAYGYTF.

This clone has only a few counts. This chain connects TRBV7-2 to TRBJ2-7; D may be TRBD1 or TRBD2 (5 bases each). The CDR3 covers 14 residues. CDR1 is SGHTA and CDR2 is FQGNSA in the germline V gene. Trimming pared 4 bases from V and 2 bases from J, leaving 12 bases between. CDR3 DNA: TGTGCCAGCAGCTCGGGGCTGATCCCCTACGAGCAGTACTTC. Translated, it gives CASSSGLIPYEQYF.

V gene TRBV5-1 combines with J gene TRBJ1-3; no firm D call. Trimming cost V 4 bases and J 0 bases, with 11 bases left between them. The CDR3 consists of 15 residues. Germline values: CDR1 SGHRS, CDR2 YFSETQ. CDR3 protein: CASSPYWDSGNTIYF. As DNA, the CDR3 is TGCGCCAGCAGCCCCTACTGGGACTCTGGAAACACCATATATTTT.

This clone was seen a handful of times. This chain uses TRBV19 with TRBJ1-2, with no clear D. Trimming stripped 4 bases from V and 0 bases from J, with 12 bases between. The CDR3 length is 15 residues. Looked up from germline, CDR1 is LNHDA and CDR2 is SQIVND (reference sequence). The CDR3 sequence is CASSNPGITNYGYTF. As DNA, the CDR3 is TGTGCCAGTAGTAATCCGGGAATTACTAACTATGGCTACACCTTC.

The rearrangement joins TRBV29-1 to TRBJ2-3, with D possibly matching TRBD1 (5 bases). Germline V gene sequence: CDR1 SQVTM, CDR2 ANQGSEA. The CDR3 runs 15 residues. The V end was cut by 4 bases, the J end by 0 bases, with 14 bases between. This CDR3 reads CSVVPGAASTDTQYF. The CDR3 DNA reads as TGCAGCGTTGTGCCTGGGGCAGCTAGCACAGATACGCAGTATTTT.

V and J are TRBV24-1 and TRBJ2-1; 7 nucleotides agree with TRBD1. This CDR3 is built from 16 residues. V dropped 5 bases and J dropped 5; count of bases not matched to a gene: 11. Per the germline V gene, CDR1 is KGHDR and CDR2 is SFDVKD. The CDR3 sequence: CATSVHRGPPDNEQFF. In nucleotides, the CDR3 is TGTGCCACCAGTGTTCACAGGGGTCCTCCAGACAATGAGCAGTTCTTC.

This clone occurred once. CDR3 DNA sequence: TGTGCCAGCAGCTTTAGACAGGGGTCGCCTTCACCCCTCCACTTT. Its translation: CASSFRQGSPSPLHF. The chain carries TRBV7-9 and TRBJ1-6; 8 bases align to TRBD1. The CDR3 extends over 15 amino acids. V dropped 3 bases and J dropped 9; count of bases not matched to a gene: 7. CDR1 and CDR2 from the germline V gene are SEHNR and FQNEAQ (reference sequence).

Here the CDR3 reads CASSIFRNNEQFF. Here the CDR3 DNA reads TGTGCCAGTAGTATATTCCGGAACAATGAGCAGTTCTTC. V and J are TRBV19 and TRBJ2-1; no reliable D call. From germline, CDR1 is LNHDA and CDR2 SQIVND (reference sequence). The CDR3 runs to 13 residues. V lost 2 bases to trimming and J lost 5 bases, with 7 bases between them. The variable domain in full, with the rest retrieved from reference TRBV19 and TRBJ2-1, is DGGITQSPKYLFRKEGQNVTLSCEQNLNHDAMYWYRQDPGQGLRLIYYSQIVNDFQKGDIAEGYSVSREKKESFPLTVTSAQKNPTAFYLCASSIFRNNEQFFGPGTRLTVL.